The 6 T cell receptor beta chains below were found in one sample sequenced in a study of blood T cell repertoires in COVID-19. Assay used: immunoSEQ multiplex PCR; TCRdb lists only in-frame clones, some missing. Here the sample spans hundreds of thousands of clones, about four fifths being singletons. Source material: PBMCs or T cells enriched from blood (not recorded which). The receptor source for this set is a woman in her forties who had been exposed to COVID-19.

The sample holds one count of this clone. The chain joins TRBV30 to TRBJ2-5; TRBD1 aligns across 9 bases. V shed 6 bases and J 5 bases; nucleotides not matched to a gene: 4. From germline, CDR1 is GTSNPN and CDR2 SVGIG (reference sequence). CDR3 length equals 12 residues. The CDR3, as DNA: TGTGCCTGTCGGGACAGGGCGGAGACCCAGTACTTC. The encoded protein is CACRDRAETQYF.

The chain carries TRBV11-2 and TRBJ2-2; 7 positions match TRBD2. With 1 base clipped from V and 4 bases from J, the junction kept 6 bases outside the gene matches. Germline-derived CDR1 and CDR2 are SGHAT and FQNNGV. The length of the CDR3 is 16 residues. CDR3 bases: TGTGCCAGCAGCTTAGTTACGGGGGGTTCCACCGGGGAGCTGTTTTTT. Protein: CASSLVTGGSTGELFF.

The V gene is TRBV7-9, the J gene TRBJ1-5; TRBD1 is a possible D gene (5 bases). The V end lost 4 bases, the J end lost 2 bases, and 9 bases lay between the germline ends. The CDR3 loop spans 14 amino acids. The germline V gene encodes CDR1 SEHNR and CDR2 FQNEAQ (reference sequence). CDR3 sequence reads: CASSSEGGNQPQHF. The CDR3 region has the DNA TGTGCCAGCAGCTCTGAAGGGGGCAATCAGCCCCAGCATTTT. Drawing the rest from reference TRBV7-9 and TRBJ1-5, the complete variable domain is DTGVSQNPRHKITKRGQNVTFRCDPISEHNRLYWYRQTLGQGPEFLTYFQNEAQLEKSRLLSDRFSAERPKGSFSTLEIQRTEQGDSAMYLCASSSEGGNQPQHFGDGTRLSIL.

This chain joins TRBV2 and TRBJ1-4, with D hard to call. Germline V lookup: CDR1 SNHLY, CDR2 FYNNEI. The germline V and J ends were trimmed by 5 bases and 6 bases, with 16 bases remaining between them. The CDR3 is 15 residues long. CDR3 sequence: CASSHSRGLDEKLFF. CDR3 bases: TGTGCCAGCAGTCATTCCCGCGGCTTAGATGAAAAACTGTTTTTT.

V usage is TRBV18 and J usage is TRBJ2-7; TRBD2 agrees at 10 bases. The CDR3 has 16 residues. V shed 6 bases and J 4 bases; nucleotides not matched to a gene: 12. The germline CDR1 and CDR2 sequences are KGHSH and LQKENI. The CDR3, as DNA: TGTGCCAGCTCCCCCGGGACTAGCGCAAAACCTTACGAGCAGTACTTC. Translated: CASSPGTSAKPYEQYF.

V gene TRBV2 combines with J gene TRBJ2-3, with TRBD2 identical over 11 bases. Germline V gene data show CDR1 as SNHLY and CDR2 as FYNNEI. V trimming: 7 bases; J trimming: 3 bases; junction bases outside the gene matches: 6. The CDR3 has 15 amino acids. The CDR3 is CASTALAGGTDTQYF. The CDR3 DNA is TGTGCCAGCACCGCCTTAGCGGGGGGGACAGATACGCAGTATTTT.